The clone carrying this TCR beta chain appeared a few times. This sample is drawn from a study of blood T cell repertoires in COVID-19. Overall study: There were acute and convalescent COVID-19 samples, and they came from the United States, Italy and Spain. T cells, B-cell-depleted T cells, or PBMCs supplied cDNA or gDNA.

Germline loops: CDR1 LGHNA, CDR2 YSLEER. Trimming pared 1 base from V and 4 bases from J, leaving 16 bases between. This CDR3 is 16 amino acids long. In the original processing: Estimation of nucleated cell counts relied on the amplification of reference gene primers. Clones were sequenced by immunoSEQ multiplex PCR, and TCRdb holds only the in-frame ones, with some missing. V, J and clone size reflect that table, while D and trimming were determined from the DNA. The data show 140,000 to 150,000 clones, approximately 82% seen once. The sequenced sample consisted of peripheral blood. V and J are TRBV4-3 and TRBJ1-1, with D perhaps matching TRBD1 (5 bases). This TCR was sampled from a human donor with acute or convalescent COVID-19. The donor label of this sample is uncertain. The CDR3 DNA is TGCGCCAGCAGCCAAGTTTTCAGGGCAGAAGGCACTGAAGCTTTCTTT. Translation gives CASSQVFRAEGTEAFF.